A single T cell receptor beta chain is shown here with its context. Its matching antigen is unknown. This record comes from a study of cytomegalovirus exposure and HLA in healthy donors. Amplification used 60 Vbeta primers and 13 Jbeta primers. The method was immunoSEQ multiplex PCR; TCRdb's version includes in-frame clones alone and lacks a portion of them. The sample has some 130,000 clones; roughly three quarters are singletons. Study findings and constraints: A later analysis associated roughly 15,000 TCR beta sequences with HLA alleles at a 0.05 false discovery rate. In a later analysis, CMV-associated beta chains were mostly HLA-associated, it appeared. Available immune exposure information covered CMV serostatus only. Later on, a genetic analysis was performed. It linked a missense variant in DCLRE1C with V- and J-gene trimming of TCR beta.

Germline-derived CDR1 and CDR2 are SGDLS and YYNGEE. V shed 0 bases and J shed 4 bases, with 5 bases lying between them. This CDR3 spans 13 amino acids. The rearrangement links TRBV9 to TRBJ1-5, with no clear D. The sequence derives from a man between 25 and 39 years old in good health and CMV-seronegative. The sequenced sample was PBMCs. In DNA form, the CDR3 reads TGTGCCAGCAGCGTAGCTGTAAATCAGCCCCAGCATTTT. This sequence encodes CASSVAVNQPQHF.